This T cell receptor (beta chain) was obtained from a study of metastatic and nonmetastatic thyroid tumors. MiXCR reprocessed the PCR reads for TCRdb. The table includes under 6,500 clones, roughly 34% detected once. The J segment lost 2 bases and the V segment lost 2 bases, leaving 12 bases of the junction unmatched. The CDR3 totals 16 residues. Germline V gives CDR1 DFQATT, CDR2 SNEGSKA (reference sequence). There were no patients who had received any treatment before thyroid surgery. This rearrangement joins TRBV20-1 to TRBJ2-7; TRBD1 matches at 7 bases. The sample taken for sequencing was adjacent normal tissue. The sequence derives from a female donor with papillary thyroid cancer or a benign thyroid nodule (not recorded which). Some clones in this sample may be carry-over from other donors' samples. The CDR3 DNA reads TGCAGTGCTAGAAAAGACAGGGATGTTTACGCCTACGAGCAGTACTTC. This gives the protein CSARKDRDVYAYEQYF.